Sequencing of this TCR beta chain was carried out in a study of T cell changes during pregnancy in multiple sclerosis. Method: immunoSEQ multiplex PCR; TCRdb's copy keeps in-frame clones and lacks some. This table has about 83,000 clones, about 91% appearing once. Germline-derived CDR1 and CDR2 are MNHEY and SMNVEV (reference sequence). Trimming removed 3 bases from V and 4 bases from J, with 7 bases in between. This CDR3 comprises 13 residues. The receptor was derived from a female donor in good health, serving as a control in a pregnancy study. Some clones in this sample may be carry-over from other donors' samples. The genes are TRBV27 and TRBJ1-5; perhaps TRBD1 as D (6 bases). The sequencing used PBMCs, collected in the first trimester of pregnancy. CDR3: CASSFGQNQPQHF. DNA for the CDR3: TGTGCCAGCAGTTTCGGACAGAATCAGCCCCAGCATTTT.